This TCR beta chain was captured in a study of shared clonotypes between healthy human individuals (dated by TCRdb to 2020 to 2021). Turning to the overall study: A few men and a couple of women, aged 18 to 49 years, made up the cohort. Between about 0.8 and 8.9 billion PBMCs per donor were obtained by leukapheresis. For each donor, three plates each were used for CD4 naive and CD4 memory, two plates were used for CD8 naive, and one plate was used for CD8 memory. Blood TCR repertoires of five healthy adults were deeply sequenced to estimate repertoire size and the extent of clonotype sharing between individuals. To increase sequencing depth and limit assay-specific biases, TCR repertoire library preparation and sequencing were carried out by different laboratories using diverse techniques. Results the study describes overall, beyond this receptor: Only blood was sampled, and tissue TCR repertoires likely differ from those in blood. Estimated clonotype richness was generally larger for naive than for memory subsets. Sharing across a handful of donors was observed for about 5% of naive CD4, less than 4% of naive CD8, 2% to 2.5% of memory CD4, and about 0.38% of memory CD8 clonotypes. Pairwise subsampling led to the expectation that sequencing depth would affect the degree of clonotype sharing among donors. Compared with non-shared clonotypes, the clonotypes found in all four sorted-subset donors had higher generation probabilities. The small number of donors limited the genetic and exposure-history diversity represented. Incomplete sequencing was indicated by rarefaction of sorted-subset datasets, despite the large sequencing depth.

Donors were healthy HIV-negative adults with no recently reported acute infections or vaccinations. Only Caucasian adults living in Nashville, Tennessee, USA were represented among the donors. CD4+ T cells were enriched by magnetic negative selection; naive cells were then positively selected on CD45RA, and the negative fraction formed the memory subset. Blood was collected by leukapheresis, and PBMCs were isolated by Ficoll-Histopaque density gradient centrifugation and then cryopreserved in liquid nitrogen vapor phase. Purity and quantity of every magnetically sorted T cell population were checked by analytical flow cytometry. Genomic DNA was isolated from every sorted fraction and measured by UV absorbance on a Nanodrop 2000c. Using the deep immunoSEQ assay, TCR CDR3 regions were amplified from genomic DNA by multiplex PCR. Extracted genomic DNA from each cell subset was spread evenly across all wells of several immunoSEQ 96-well plates, with each plate serving as a replicate. For sorted subsets, 150 to 200 ng genomic DNA, equal to 30,000 to 35,000 T cell genomes, was loaded into each replicate PCR. Purified libraries were measured with a Qubit 3.0 fluorometer, size-checked on a Bioanalyzer 2100, and measured again with the KAPA Library Quantification kit. A separate single-read 150-cycle Illumina NextSeq 550 flow cell was used to sequence each immunoSEQ 96-well plate. In the paper's pipeline: Because the immunoSEQ output held only junctional sequences and lacked quality scores, the filtering could not match the filtering applied to full-length reads. Sequences were annotated with PyIR, a Python wrapper for IgBLAST v1.9, using IMGT germline references to assign V/J genes and CDR3. Reads were filtered out if the reads had weak V/J assignments (E-value above 1e-6), no CDR3, stop codons, out-of-frame junctions, or ambiguous translated residues. V3J clonotypes were defined as sequences sharing an identical inferred V gene, J gene, and CDR3 amino acid sequence. To compute the percentage overlap between repertoires, the number of shared unique clonotypes was divided by the size of the smaller repertoire. Repertoire richness was assessed with RTK rarefaction, the Chao1 estimator, and Recon v2.1 estimates of unobserved clonotypes. OLGA was used to compute generation probabilities for all TCRbeta clonotypes that the gDNA method yielded from a few donors. Entries here come from immuneACCESS through TCRdb and include only in-frame sequences with V and J called. Some clones fail to appear in such tables; in the studies checked, an unresolved V gene covers under half of the shortfall, and the cause of the remainder is unknown. The V and J calls and clone size were taken over from that table, and D and trimming were inferred from the DNA. The table for this sample lists about 770,000 clones; just under 75% of them were counted only once. The top ten clones comprise more than 1.5% of the sample.

Trimming removed 2 bases from V and 1 base from J, leaving 8 bases between the germline ends. The germline V gene (reference sequence) specifies GTSNPN as CDR1 and SVGIG as CDR2. From cysteine to phenylalanine, the CDR3 is 13 amino acids long. The kept DNA is CDR3 alone, 39 bases in frame from the first base. In regard to this clone: Its antigen target is currently unknown. Base qualities were left out, and no much larger clone turns up one base away. This sample includes further DNA sequences coding for the same CDR3.

Recombination linked TRBV30 to TRBJ1-1; a confident D gene designation cannot be given. This sequence was found in a young woman in good health. Material: memory CD4+ T cells sorted from blood. The cell subset or site label, as the study defines it: CD45RA-negative fraction. The DNA sequence follows: TGTGCCTGGAGTCGGGGAACGAACACTGAAGCTTTCTTT. Its protein product is CAWSRGTNTEAFF.